These 5 T cell receptor beta chains came from one sample sequenced in a study of T cells after yellow fever vaccination. MiXCR was run by TCRdb on the 5' RACE reads, yielding one entry per CDR3 protein. The sample contains 120,000 or so distinct CDR3 sequences, approximately 8.4% of which appear only once. This specimen consisted of CD8+ T cells sorted from PBMCs, obtained on the day of the yellow fever booster vaccination. Every receptor here comes from a young man who received the YFV17D yellow fever vaccine.

This clonotype has just a few counts. The J gene is TRBJ2-3, the V gene TRBV5-6; D remains unclear. Trimming shortened V by 4 bases and J by 1 base, and 10 bases separated the two germline ends. Germline V lookup: CDR1 SGHDT, CDR2 YYEEEE. The CDR3 runs 14 residues. CDR3 amino acids: CASSPVARTDTQYF. CDR3 coding DNA: TGTGCCAGCAGCCCTGTTGCACGCACAGATACGCAGTATTTT.

This clonotype turned up a few times. The rearrangement links TRBV29-1 to TRBJ2-2; D remains ambiguous. Germline V lookup: CDR1 SQVTM, CDR2 ANQGSEA. With 1 base removed from V and 2 bases from J, the gap between germline ends came to 5 bases. There are 13 residues in the CDR3. CDR3 nucleotides: TGCAGCGTTGAAGTGCCTAACACCGGGGAGCTGTTTTTT. Its protein product is CSVEVPNTGELFF.

This clonotype was counted only a few times. The chain employs TRBV9 and TRBJ2-4; D tentatively reads TRBD1 or TRBD2 (6 bases each). Trimming removed 2 bases from V and 0 bases from J, with 12 bases in between. The CDR3 has 16 amino acids. Per the germline V gene, CDR1 is SGDLS and CDR2 is YYNGEE. CDR3 sequence: CASSVGWGAAKNIQYF. The CDR3 DNA reads TGTGCCAGCAGCGTTGGGTGGGGGGCAGCCAAAAACATTCAGTACTTC.

This chain joins TRBV9 and TRBJ2-7; 9 nucleotides align to TRBD1. The CDR3 is 14 residues long. Germline V gives CDR1 SGDLS, CDR2 YYNGEE. J gave up 4 bases and V 3 bases, and 5 bases lay outside the gene matches. The CDR3 bases are TGTGCCAGCAGCGCCGGGACAGGGTGGTACGAGCAGTACTTC. The encoded protein is CASSAGTGWYEQYF.

Only one count was recorded for this clonotype. A much larger clone differs from this one at a single base, so this may be a read error. This rearrangement joins TRBV19 to TRBJ2-1; D is unclear. CDR3 length equals 15 residues. The germline V gene encodes CDR1 LNHDA and CDR2 SQIVND (reference sequence). The CDR3 loop reads CASSISHGYYNEQLF. CDR3 DNA sequence: TGTGCCAGTAGTATAAGTCACGGTTACTACAATGAGCAGTTATTC.